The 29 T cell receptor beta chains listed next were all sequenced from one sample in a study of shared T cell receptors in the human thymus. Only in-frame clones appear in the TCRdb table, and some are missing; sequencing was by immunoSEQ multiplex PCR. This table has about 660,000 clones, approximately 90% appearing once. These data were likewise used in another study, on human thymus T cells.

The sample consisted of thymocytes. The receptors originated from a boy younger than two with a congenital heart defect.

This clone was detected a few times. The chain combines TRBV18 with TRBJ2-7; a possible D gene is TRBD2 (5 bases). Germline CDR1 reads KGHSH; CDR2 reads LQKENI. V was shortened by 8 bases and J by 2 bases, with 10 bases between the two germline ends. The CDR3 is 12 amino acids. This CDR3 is CASGGSTYEQYF. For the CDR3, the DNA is TGTGCCAGCGGAGGCAGCACCTACGAGCAGTACTTC.

The CDR3 region is CASSLGTGVGYGYTF. The CDR3 bases are TGTGCCAGCAGCTTAGGGACAGGGGTTGGCTATGGCTACACCTTC. This rearrangement joins TRBV13 to TRBJ1-2; TRBD1 aligns across 8 bases. CDR3 size: 15 residues. With 0 bases clipped from V and 4 bases from J, the junction kept 4 bases outside the gene matches. Germline CDR1 reads PRHDT; CDR2 reads FYEKMQ (reference sequence). Full variable domain (missing parts from reference TRBV13 and TRBJ1-2): AAGVIQSPRHLIKEKRETATLKCYPIPRHDTVYWYQQGPGQDPQFLISFYEKMQSDKGSIPDRFSAQQFSDYHSELNMSSLELGDSALYFCASSLGTGVGYGYTFGSGTRLTVV.

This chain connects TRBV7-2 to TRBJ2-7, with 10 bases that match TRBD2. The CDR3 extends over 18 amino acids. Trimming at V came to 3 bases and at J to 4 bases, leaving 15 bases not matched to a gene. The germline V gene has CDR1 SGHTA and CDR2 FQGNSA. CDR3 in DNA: TGTGCCAGCAGCTTGAGAAGCGGGAGGGCCAATTCGGTATACGAGCAGTACTTC. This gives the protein CASSLRSGRANSVYEQYF.

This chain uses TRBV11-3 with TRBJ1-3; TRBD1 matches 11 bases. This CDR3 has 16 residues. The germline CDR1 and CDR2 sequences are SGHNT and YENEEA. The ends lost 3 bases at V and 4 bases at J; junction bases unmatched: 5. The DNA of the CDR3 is TGTGCCAGCAGCTTCGGACAGGGGGCGTCCGGAAACACCATATATTTT. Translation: CASSFGQGASGNTIYF.

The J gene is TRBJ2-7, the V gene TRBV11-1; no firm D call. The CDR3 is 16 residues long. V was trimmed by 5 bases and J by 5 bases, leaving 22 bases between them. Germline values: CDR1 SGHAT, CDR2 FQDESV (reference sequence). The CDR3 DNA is TGTGCCAGCAGCCCTTTCCGGAGCGCGGAAAGGAACGAGCAGTACTTC. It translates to CASSPFRSAERNEQYF.

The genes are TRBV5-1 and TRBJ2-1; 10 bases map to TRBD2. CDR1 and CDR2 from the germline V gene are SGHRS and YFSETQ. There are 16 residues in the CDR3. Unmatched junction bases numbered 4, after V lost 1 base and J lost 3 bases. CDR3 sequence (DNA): TGCGCCAGCAGCTTGTCTCTAGCGGGGGACTACAATGAGCAGTTCTTC. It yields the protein CASSLSLAGDYNEQFF. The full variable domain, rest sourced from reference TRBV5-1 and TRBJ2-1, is KAGVTQTPRYLIKTRGQQVTLSCSPISGHRSVSWYQQTPGQGLQFLFEYFSETQRNKGNFPGRFSGRQFSNSRSEMNVSTLELGDSALYLCASSLSLAGDYNEQFFGPGTRLTVL.

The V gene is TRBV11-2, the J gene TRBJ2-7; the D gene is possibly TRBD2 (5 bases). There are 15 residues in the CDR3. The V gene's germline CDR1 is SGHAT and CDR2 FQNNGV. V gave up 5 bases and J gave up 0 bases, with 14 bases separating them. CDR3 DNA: TGTGCCAGCAGCCTTTTCCAGGACTTCTCCTACGAGCAGTACTTC. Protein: CASSLFQDFSYEQYF.

CDR3 bases: TGTGCCACCAGCAGGGAGCCAAATCGGACAGGGGCCAATCAGCCCCAGCATTTT. Amino acids: CATSREPNRTGANQPQHF. This chain joins TRBV15 and TRBJ1-5; 9 positions agree with TRBD1. Trimming removed 3 bases from V and 3 bases from J; junction bases left unmatched: 12. The CDR3 length is 18 residues. The germline V gene encodes CDR1 LNHNV and CDR2 YYDKDF (reference sequence). Combining the CDR3 with reference TRBV15 and TRBJ1-5 gives the whole variable domain DAMVIQNPRYQVTQFGKPVTLSCSQTLNHNVMYWYQQKSSQAPKLLFHYYDKDFNNEADTPDNFQSRRPNTSFCFLDIRSPGLGDTAMYLCATSREPNRTGANQPQHFGDGTRLSIL.

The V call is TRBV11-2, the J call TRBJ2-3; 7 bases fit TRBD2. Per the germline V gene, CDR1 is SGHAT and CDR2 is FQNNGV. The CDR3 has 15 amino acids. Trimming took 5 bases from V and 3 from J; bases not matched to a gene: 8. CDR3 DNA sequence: TGTGCCAGCAGCCCCGGGGCACTAGCGACAGATACGCAGTATTTT. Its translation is CASSPGALATDTQYF.

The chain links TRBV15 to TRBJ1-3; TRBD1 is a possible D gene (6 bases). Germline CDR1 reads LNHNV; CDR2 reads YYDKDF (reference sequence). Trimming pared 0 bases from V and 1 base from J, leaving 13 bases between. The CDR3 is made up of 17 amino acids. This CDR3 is CATSRDGYRESGNTIYF. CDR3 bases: TGTGCCACCAGCAGAGATGGATACAGGGAATCTGGAAACACCATATATTTT.

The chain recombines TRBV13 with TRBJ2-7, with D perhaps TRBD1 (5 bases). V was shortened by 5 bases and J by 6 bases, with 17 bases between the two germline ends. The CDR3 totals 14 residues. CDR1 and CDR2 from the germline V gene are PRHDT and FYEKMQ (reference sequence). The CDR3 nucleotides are TGTGCCAGCAGCCCACCAGGGCCCGGTGGCGAGCAGTACTTC. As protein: CASSPPGPGGEQYF.

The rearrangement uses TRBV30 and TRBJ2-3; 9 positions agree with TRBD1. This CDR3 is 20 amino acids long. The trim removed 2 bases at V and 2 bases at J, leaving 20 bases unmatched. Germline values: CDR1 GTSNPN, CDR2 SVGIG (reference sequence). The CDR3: CAWSPVRDRVFLGNTDTQYF. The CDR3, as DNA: TGTGCCTGGAGTCCCGTGAGGGACAGGGTTTTTTTGGGTAACACAGATACGCAGTATTTT.

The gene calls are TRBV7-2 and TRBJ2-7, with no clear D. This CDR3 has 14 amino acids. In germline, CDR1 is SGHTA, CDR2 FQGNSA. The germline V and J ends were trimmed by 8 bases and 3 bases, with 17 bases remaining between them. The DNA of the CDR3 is TGTGCCAGCGGCAGATCCTACGCGGTCTACGAGCAGTACTTC. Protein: CASGRSYAVYEQYF.

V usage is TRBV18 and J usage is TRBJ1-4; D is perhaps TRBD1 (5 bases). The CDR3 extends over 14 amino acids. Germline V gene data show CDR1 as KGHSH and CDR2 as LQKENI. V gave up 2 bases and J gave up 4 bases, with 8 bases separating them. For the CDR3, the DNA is TGTGCCAGCTCACCAGGAGGGGTTAATGAAAAACTGTTTTTT. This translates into CASSPGGVNEKLFF.

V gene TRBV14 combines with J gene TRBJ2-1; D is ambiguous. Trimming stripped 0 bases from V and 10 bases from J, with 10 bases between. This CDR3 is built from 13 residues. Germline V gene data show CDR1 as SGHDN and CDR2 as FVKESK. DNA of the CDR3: TGTGCCAGCAGCCAAGATGCTCCCGGGGAGCAGTTCTTC. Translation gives CASSQDAPGEQFF.

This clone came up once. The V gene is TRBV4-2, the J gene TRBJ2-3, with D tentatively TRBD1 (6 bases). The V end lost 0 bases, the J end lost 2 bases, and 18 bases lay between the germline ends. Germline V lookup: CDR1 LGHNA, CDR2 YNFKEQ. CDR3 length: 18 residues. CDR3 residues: CASSQDSGTGLHTDTQYF. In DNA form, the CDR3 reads TGTGCCAGCAGCCAAGATTCGGGTACAGGGCTCCACACAGATACGCAGTATTTT.

The DNA of the CDR3 is TGCGCCAGCAGCCGTAAAACGACAGGGAATGAGCAGTTCTTC. Its protein is CASSRKTTGNEQFF. The chain joins TRBV4-3 to TRBJ2-1; 7 bases line up with TRBD1. The CDR3 length is 14 residues. Unmatched junction bases numbered 7, after V lost 4 bases and J lost 7 bases. Germline lookup yields CDR1 LGHNA and CDR2 YSLEER.

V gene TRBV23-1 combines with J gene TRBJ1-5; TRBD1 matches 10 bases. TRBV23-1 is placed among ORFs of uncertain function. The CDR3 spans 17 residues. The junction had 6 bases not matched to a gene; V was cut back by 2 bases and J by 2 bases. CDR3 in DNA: TGCGCCAGCAGTCAAATGGGACAGGGGAGAGGCAATCAGCCCCAGCATTTT. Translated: CASSQMGQGRGNQPQHF.

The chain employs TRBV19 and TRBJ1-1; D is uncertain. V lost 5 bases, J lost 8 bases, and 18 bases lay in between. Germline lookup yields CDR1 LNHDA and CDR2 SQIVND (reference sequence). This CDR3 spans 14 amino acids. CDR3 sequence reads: CASSPRGGAREAFF. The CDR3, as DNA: TGTGCCAGTAGTCCCCGGGGAGGCGCCCGAGAAGCTTTCTTT.

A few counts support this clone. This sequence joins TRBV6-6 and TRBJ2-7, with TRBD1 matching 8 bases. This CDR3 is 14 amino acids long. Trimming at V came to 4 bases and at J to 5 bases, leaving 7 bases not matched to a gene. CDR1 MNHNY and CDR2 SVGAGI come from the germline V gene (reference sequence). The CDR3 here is CASSFRTGCNEQYF. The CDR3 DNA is TGTGCCAGCAGTTTCCGGACAGGGTGTAACGAGCAGTACTTC.

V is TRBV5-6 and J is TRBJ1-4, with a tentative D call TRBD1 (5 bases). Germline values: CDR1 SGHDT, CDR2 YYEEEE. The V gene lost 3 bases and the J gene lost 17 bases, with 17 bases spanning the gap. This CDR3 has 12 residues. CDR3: CASSSGTQGSFF. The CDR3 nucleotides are TGTGCCAGCAGCTCCGGCACCCAGGGCAGTTTTTTT.

Here the CDR3 DNA reads TGTGCCAGCAGTTTACACCCCGGGACAGGGTTGGAGAGAGATACGCAGTATTTT. Translating it yields CASSLHPGTGLERDTQYF. This rearrangement joins TRBV28 to TRBJ2-3; 9 nucleotides agree with TRBD1. The junction had 14 bases not matched to a gene; V was cut back by 2 bases and J by 5 bases. This CDR3 region has 18 residues. Germline CDR1 and CDR2: MDHEN and SYDVKM.

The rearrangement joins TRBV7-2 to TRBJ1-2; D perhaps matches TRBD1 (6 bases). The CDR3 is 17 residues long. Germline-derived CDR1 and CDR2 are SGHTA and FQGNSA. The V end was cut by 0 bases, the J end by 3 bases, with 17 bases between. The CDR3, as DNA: TGTGCCAGCAGCTTAGCGGTGAAAAGGGGGTACGACTATGGCTACACCTTC. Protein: CASSLAVKRGYDYGYTF.

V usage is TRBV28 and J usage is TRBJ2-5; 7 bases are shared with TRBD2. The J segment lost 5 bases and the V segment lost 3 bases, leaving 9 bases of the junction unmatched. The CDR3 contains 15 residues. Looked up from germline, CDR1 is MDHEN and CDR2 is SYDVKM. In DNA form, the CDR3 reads TGTGCCAGCAGTTTTAGTAGAGGGAGGGCCGAGACCCAGTACTTC. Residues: CASSFSRGRAETQYF.

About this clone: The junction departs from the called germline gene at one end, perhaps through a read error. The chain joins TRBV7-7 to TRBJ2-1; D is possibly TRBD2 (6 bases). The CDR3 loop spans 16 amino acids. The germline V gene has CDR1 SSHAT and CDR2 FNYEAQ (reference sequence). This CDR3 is CASSLDGYGGYNEQFF. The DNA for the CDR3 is TGTGCTAGCAGCTTAGATGGGTATGGGGGGTACAATGAGCAGTTCTTC.

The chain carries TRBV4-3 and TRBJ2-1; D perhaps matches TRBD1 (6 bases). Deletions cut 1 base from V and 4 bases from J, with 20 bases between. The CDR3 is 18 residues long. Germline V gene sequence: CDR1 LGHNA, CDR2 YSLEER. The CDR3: CASSQGGHLDSPYNEQFF. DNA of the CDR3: TGCGCCAGCAGCCAAGGCGGTCATCTGGACAGCCCATACAATGAGCAGTTCTTC.

The CDR3 nucleotides are TGCGCCAGCAGCCAGTCCACAGGGTCGTCGACCGGGGAGCTGTTTTTT. It yields the protein CASSQSTGSSTGELFF. The chain combines TRBV4-3 with TRBJ2-2, with D tentatively TRBD1 (6 bases). CDR1 and CDR2 from the germline V gene are LGHNA and YSLEER. V lost 3 bases and J 5 bases, leaving 16 bases between the germline ends. The CDR3 extends over 16 amino acids.

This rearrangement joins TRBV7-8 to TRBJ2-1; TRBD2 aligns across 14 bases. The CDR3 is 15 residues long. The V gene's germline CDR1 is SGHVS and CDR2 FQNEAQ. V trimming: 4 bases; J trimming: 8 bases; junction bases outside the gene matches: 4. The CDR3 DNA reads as TGTGCCAGCAGCTCAGTGGGACTAGCGGGAGATGAGCAGTTCTTC. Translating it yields CASSSVGLAGDEQFF.

The CDR3 sequence is CASSNNEQFF. CDR3 DNA sequence: TGTGCCAGCAGCAACAATGAGCAGTTCTTC. The V call is TRBV2, the J call TRBJ2-1; D is uncertain. Trimming took off 6 bases at V and 5 bases at J, with 2 bases between the two ends. The CDR3 is made up of 10 amino acids. CDR1 is SNHLY and CDR2 is FYNNEI in the germline V gene.